The 15 T cell receptor beta chains given below trace back to one sample, sequenced in a study of T cells in women clearing cervical HPV infection. The data were produced by immunoSEQ multiplex PCR, yet TCRdb's version contains in-frame clones alone and is incomplete. The sample has 30,000 to 40,000 clones; the top ten hold around 6.5%. Sequences were obtained from blood buffy coat. All receptors come from a woman aged 18 to 75 with a cervical HPV16 infection that either progressed to CIN3+ or cleared (not recorded which).

About this clone: Read coverage stops 3 residues before the CDR3 terminus; the germline J gene supplies the remainder. This chain joins TRBV7-6 and TRBJ2-3; 8 bases agree with TRBD2. Germline CDR1 is SGHVS and CDR2 is FNYEAQ. The CDR3 is 15 residues long. J gave up 0 bases and V 5 bases, and 4 bases lay outside the gene matches. CDR3 sequence: CASSPTSGSTDTQYF. The DNA read from the CDR3 is TGTGCCAGCAGCCCAACTAGCGGAAGCACAGATACG.

Regarding this clone: The read terminates 3 residues before the CDR3 end, so the remaining end is supplied by the germline J gene. The chain employs TRBV19 and TRBJ2-6; 8 positions match TRBD1. J gave up 2 bases and V 7 bases, and 10 bases lay outside the gene matches. The CDR3 consists of 17 residues. The germline V gene has CDR1 LNHDA and CDR2 SQIVND (reference sequence). The DNA read from the CDR3 is TGTGCCAGTACCCCCCCAGGGGGCGCAGCTGGGGCCAACGTC. This codes for CASTPPGGAAGANV. The whole CDR3 protein is CASTPPGGAAGANVLTF.

CDR3 DNA (partial): TGTGCCAGCAGGGCTCCCGCGGGACAGGGGGTTGGAGAGACC. Its translation is CASRAPAGQGVGET. The whole CDR3 region reads CASRAPAGQGVGETQYF. This rearrangement joins TRBV12-3 or TRBV12-4 to TRBJ2-5, with 11 bases lining up with TRBD1. The read ends 3 residues before the CDR3 terminus; that terminus is restored from the germline J gene. The CDR3 sequence is 17 residues long. Losses at the gene ends were 6 bases for V and 4 bases for J; bases not matched to a gene: 13.

Remarks on this clone: Read coverage stops 3 residues before the CDR3 terminus; the germline J gene supplies the remainder. The chain is built from TRBV13 and TRBJ1-2, with 8 bases that match TRBD1. The germline V gene has CDR1 PRHDT and CDR2 FYEKMQ (reference sequence). J was trimmed by 5 bases and V by 0 bases; bases with no gene match: 2. The CDR3 has 14 amino acids. The chain's CDR3 is CASSLGGQVYGYTF. CDR3 DNA (partial): TGTGCCAGCAGCTTAGGGGGACAGGTGTATGGC.

Of note for this clone: The sequenced fragment ends 3 residues before the CDR3 boundary, so the rest is inferred from the germline J gene. The V gene is TRBV2, the J gene TRBJ2-7; 8 nucleotides agree with TRBD1. J was trimmed by 0 bases and V by 8 bases; bases with no gene match: 6. The germline CDR1 and CDR2 sequences are SNHLY and FYNNEI. This CDR3 comprises 14 residues. CDR3 residues: CASGDRSGSYEQYF. The DNA read from the CDR3 is TGTGCCAGCGGGGACAGGTCTGGCTCCTACGAG.

On this clone itself: Coverage ceases 3 residues before the CDR3 finishes, and the germline J gene fills in the end. The chain joins TRBV4-2 to TRBJ2-3; 9 nucleotides match TRBD2. There are 16 residues in the CDR3. Germline CDR1 and CDR2: LGHNA and YNFKEQ. The DNA read from the CDR3 is TGTGCCAGCAGCCAAGAGGTAGCGGGAGTAAGTGAGACG. It translates to CASSQEVAGVSET. The full CDR3 protein reads CASSQEVAGVSETQYF.

In regard to this clone: The CDR3 extends 3 residues past the end of the read, so its final part is completed from the germline J gene. The chain uses TRBV11-1 and TRBJ2-7, with 9 nucleotides matching TRBD2. The J segment lost 4 bases and the V segment lost 5 bases, leaving 3 bases of the junction unmatched. The germline CDR1 and CDR2 sequences are SGHAT and FQDESV (reference sequence). The CDR3 runs 13 residues. CDR3 bases read: TGTGCCAGCAGCCTTAGCGGGGGATACGAG. It translates to CASSLSGGYE. The CDR3 in its entirety is CASSLSGGYEQYF.

In regard to this clone: The read stops 3 residues short of the end of the CDR3; the missing end is completed from the germline J gene. This rearrangement joins TRBV2 to TRBJ1-4; D is possibly TRBD1 (6 bases). Trimming pared 7 bases from V and 2 bases from J, leaving 14 bases between. The germline CDR1 and CDR2 sequences are SNHLY and FYNNEI. The CDR3 sequence is 15 residues long. CDR3 DNA (partial): TGTGCCAGCATATCCACGGGACACACTAATGAAAAA. Its translation is CASISTGHTNEK. The complete CDR3 reads CASISTGHTNEKLFF.

To note about this clone: The read stops 3 residues short of the end of the CDR3; the missing end is completed from the germline J gene. The chain carries TRBV19 and TRBJ1-3; D gene unclear. This CDR3 is 14 amino acids long. CDR1 is LNHDA, CDR2 SQIVND, per germline (reference sequence). The V end lost 0 bases, the J end lost 0 bases, and 3 bases lay between the germline ends. CDR3 sequence reads: CASSIDNSGNTIYF. The part of the CDR3 DNA that was read is TGTGCCAGTAGTATAGACAACTCTGGAAACACC. Variable domain in full (rest from reference TRBV19 and TRBJ1-3): DGGITQSPKYLFRKEGQNVTLSCEQNLNHDAMYWYRQDPGQGLRLIYYSQIVNDFQKGDIAEGYSVSREKKESFPLTVTSAQKNPTAFYLCASSIDNSGNTIYFGEGSWLTVV.

With respect to this clone: The sequenced fragment ends 3 residues before the CDR3 boundary, so the rest is inferred from the germline J gene. The rearrangement links TRBV4-2 to TRBJ2-5, with 10 bases identical to TRBD2. The J segment lost 3 bases and the V segment lost 2 bases, leaving 6 bases of the junction unmatched. This CDR3 is 16 amino acids long. Germline values: CDR1 LGHNA, CDR2 YNFKEQ. The sequenced CDR3 bases are TGTGCCAGCAGCCAAAATCTAGCGGGAGCGGAAGAGACC. Its translation: CASSQNLAGAEET. The full CDR3 reads CASSQNLAGAEETQYF.

As for this clone: The read finishes 3 residues shy of the CDR3 end, and the germline J gene is used to complete it. V gene TRBV10-1 combines with J gene TRBJ2-2; maybe TRBD2 (5 bases). Germline V gives CDR1 WNHNN, CDR2 SYGVQD (reference sequence). The CDR3 extends over 14 amino acids. V gave up 3 bases and J gave up 3 bases, with 8 bases separating them. CDR3 in amino acids: CASSDSGDTGELFF. CDR3 DNA, as far as it was read: TGCGCCAGCAGTGATTCCGGGGACACCGGGGAG.

As regards this clone: The CDR3 end is not reached by the read, which stops 3 residues before it; the germline J gene fills it in. The J gene is TRBJ2-1, the V gene TRBV5-1, with D maybe TRBD1 (5 bases). The CDR3 extends over 14 amino acids. Germline V gene data show CDR1 as SGHRS and CDR2 as YFSETQ. Trimming cost V 0 bases and J 5 bases, with 9 bases left between them. The DNA read from the CDR3 is TGCGCCAGCAGCTTGGGACAGAAAAACAATGAG. Translated, it gives CASSLGQKNNE. The complete CDR3 sequence is CASSLGQKNNEQFF.

CDR3 region: CAISESELADTYNEQFF. CDR3 DNA (partial): TGTGCCATCAGTGAGTCGGAATTAGCGGATACCTACAATGAG. The chain combines TRBV10-3 with TRBJ2-1; possible D gene TRBD2, 6 bases. The DNA ends 3 residues before the CDR3 does, and the rest of the CDR3 is filled in from the germline J gene. This CDR3 comprises 17 residues. Germline V lookup: CDR1 ENHRY, CDR2 SYGVKD. Trimming pared 0 bases from V and 2 bases from J, leaving 14 bases between.

With regard to this clone: From the germline J gene comes the end of the CDR3, since the read stops 3 residues before it. The genes are TRBV7-8 and TRBJ1-5, with D perhaps TRBD1 (6 bases). The CDR3 length is 15 residues. V lost 5 bases and J lost 0, with 11 bases in between. CDR1 and CDR2 from the germline V gene are SGHVS and FQNEAQ. This CDR3 reads CASSLQGSSNQPQHF. The part of the CDR3 DNA that was read is TGTGCCAGCAGCCTACAGGGATCTAGCAATCAGCCC. Complete variable domain (other parts from reference TRBV7-8 and TRBJ1-5): GAGVSQSPRYKVAKRGQDVALRCDPISGHVSLFWYQQALGQGPEFLTYFQNEAQLDKSGLPSDRFFAERPEGSVSTLKIQRTQQEDSAVYLCASSLQGSSNQPQHFGDGTRLSIL.

In regard to this clone: The read finishes 3 residues shy of the CDR3 end, and the germline J gene is used to complete it. The chain links TRBV7-9 to TRBJ2-1; 7 bases are shared with TRBD1. The CDR3 loop spans 15 amino acids. CDR1 and CDR2 (germline): SEHNR, FQNEAQ (reference sequence). J gave up 7 bases and V 5 bases, and 11 bases lay outside the gene matches. The CDR3 reads CASSRNPDRENEQFF. The CDR3 DNA, read in part, is TGTGCCAGCAGCCGAAACCCAGACAGGGAGAATGAG.